This TCR beta chain comes out of a study of beta chain features in type 1 diabetes. V was trimmed by 1 base and J by 0 bases, leaving 14 bases between them. This CDR3 region has 18 residues. Germline V gene data show CDR1 as SGHNT and CDR2 as YYREEE (reference sequence). A word on this clone: Its cognate antigen is unknown.

Points from the study as a whole: Patients with type 1 diabetes carried fewer insertions and had more deletions at their VDJ junctions.

Reverse transcription of all isolated RNA meant that expressed TCRB transcripts were sequenced. Using immunoSEQ multiplex PCR, the repertoire was profiled, and TCRdb retains in-frame clones only, with some absent. The sample contains 300,000 to 350,000 clones, around 19% of which appear only once. This TCR came from a woman between 18 and 29 years old in good health. Sequencing was done on a sample of naive CD4+ T cells from blood. J is TRBJ1-6 and V is TRBV5-4; maybe TRBD1 (6 bases). This CDR3 is CASSLTGLLSSYNSPLHF. CDR3 nucleotides: TGTGCCAGCAGCTTGACAGGGCTACTGAGCTCCTATAATTCACCCCTCCACTTT. Complete variable domain (other parts from reference TRBV5-4 and TRBJ1-6): ETGVTQSPTHLIKTRGQQVTLRCSSQSGHNTVSWYQQALGQGPQFIFQYYREEENGRGNFPPRFSGLQFPNYSSELNVNALELDDSALYLCASSLTGLLSSYNSPLHFGNGTRLTVT.